The TCR beta chain described here comes from a study of PD-1 blockade in classical Hodgkin lymphoma. Using immunoSEQ multiplex PCR, the repertoire was profiled, and TCRdb retains in-frame clones only, with some absent. The sample has 13,000 or so clones, roughly nine tenths seen once. Autologous stem cell transplantation was followed by relapse in every patient, and brentuximab vedotin exposure varied. The sequence came from a human donor with classical Hodgkin lymphoma. The sample consisted of peripheral blood mononuclear cells (PBMCs), taken at baseline.

The CDR3 DNA reads TGTGCCAGCTCCCTAGAGGGGACTGAAGCTTTCTTT. Translation: CASSLEGTEAFF. The chain employs TRBV9 and TRBJ1-1, with a tentative D call TRBD1 (5 bases). CDR3 length: 12 amino acids. Germline V gene data show CDR1 as SGDLS and CDR2 as YYNGEE. Trimming took 7 bases from V and 5 from J, leaving 12 bases between them.